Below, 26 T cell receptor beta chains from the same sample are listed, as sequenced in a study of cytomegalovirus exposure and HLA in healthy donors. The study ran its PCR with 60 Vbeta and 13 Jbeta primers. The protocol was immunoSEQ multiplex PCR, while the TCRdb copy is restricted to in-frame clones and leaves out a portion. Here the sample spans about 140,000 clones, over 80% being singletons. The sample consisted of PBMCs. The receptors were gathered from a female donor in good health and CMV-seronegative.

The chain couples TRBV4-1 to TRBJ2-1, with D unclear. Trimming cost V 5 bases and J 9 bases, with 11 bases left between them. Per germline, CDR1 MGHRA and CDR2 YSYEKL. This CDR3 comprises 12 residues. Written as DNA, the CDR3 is TGCGCCAGCAGCGCCAAAGTTAGTGAGCAGTTCTTC. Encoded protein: CASSAKVSEQFF.

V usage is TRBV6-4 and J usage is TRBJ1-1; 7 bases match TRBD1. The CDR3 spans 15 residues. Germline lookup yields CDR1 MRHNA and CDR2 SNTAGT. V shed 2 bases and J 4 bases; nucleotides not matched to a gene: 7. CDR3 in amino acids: CASSDTGTGVTEAFF. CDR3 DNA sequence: TGTGCCAGCAGTGACACCGGAACAGGGGTCACTGAAGCTTTCTTT.

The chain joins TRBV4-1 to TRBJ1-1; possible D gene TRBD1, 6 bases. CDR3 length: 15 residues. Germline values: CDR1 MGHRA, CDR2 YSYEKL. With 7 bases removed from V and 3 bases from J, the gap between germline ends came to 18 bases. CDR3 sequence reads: CASTPRGGKDTEAFF. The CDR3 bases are TGCGCCAGCACCCCAAGGGGGGGGAAGGACACTGAAGCTTTCTTT.

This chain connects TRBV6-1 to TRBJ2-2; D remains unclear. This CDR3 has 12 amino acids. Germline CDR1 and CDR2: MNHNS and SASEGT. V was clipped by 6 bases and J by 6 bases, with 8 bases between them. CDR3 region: CASRKASGELFF. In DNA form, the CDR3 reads TGTGCCAGCAGGAAAGCGTCCGGGGAGCTGTTTTTT.

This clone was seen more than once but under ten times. The chain's CDR3 is CASSQEYPGFSSTDTQYF. CDR3 nucleotides: TGTGCCAGCTCACAGGAGTACCCCGGATTCTCTAGCACAGATACGCAGTATTTT. V is TRBV28 and J is TRBJ2-3, with D possibly TRBD1 on 5 matching bases. CDR3 length: 18 amino acids. The V gene lost 8 bases and the J gene lost 0 bases, with 24 bases spanning the gap. CDR1 is MDHEN, CDR2 SYDVKM, per germline.

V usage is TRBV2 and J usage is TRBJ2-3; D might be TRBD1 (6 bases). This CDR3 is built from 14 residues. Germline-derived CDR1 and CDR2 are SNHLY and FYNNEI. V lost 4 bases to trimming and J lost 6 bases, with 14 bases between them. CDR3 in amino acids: CASSAGTSSDTQYF. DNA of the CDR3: TGTGCCAGCAGTGCCGGGACATCATCCGATACGCAGTATTTT.

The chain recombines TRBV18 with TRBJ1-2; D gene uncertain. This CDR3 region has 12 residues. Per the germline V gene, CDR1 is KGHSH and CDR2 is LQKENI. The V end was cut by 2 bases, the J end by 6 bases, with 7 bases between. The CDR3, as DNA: TGTGCCAGCTCACCAGGGCCTGATGGCTACACCTTC. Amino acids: CASSPGPDGYTF.

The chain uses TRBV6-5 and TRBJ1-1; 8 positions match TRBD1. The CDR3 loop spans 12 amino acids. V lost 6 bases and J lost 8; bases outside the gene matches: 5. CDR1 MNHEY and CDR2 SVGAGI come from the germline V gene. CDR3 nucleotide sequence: TGTGCCAGCAGCTACAGACAGGGGGAAGCTTTCTTT. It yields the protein CASSYRQGEAFF.

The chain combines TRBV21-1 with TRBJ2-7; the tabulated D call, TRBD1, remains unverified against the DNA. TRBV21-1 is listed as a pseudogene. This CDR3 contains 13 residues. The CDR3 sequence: CASSNRDKVKQYF. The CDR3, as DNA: TGTGCCAGCAGCAACCGGGACAAAGTAAAGCAGTACTTC.

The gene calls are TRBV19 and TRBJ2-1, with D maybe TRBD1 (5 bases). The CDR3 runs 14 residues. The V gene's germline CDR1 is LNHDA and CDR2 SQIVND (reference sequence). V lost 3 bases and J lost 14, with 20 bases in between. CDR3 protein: CASSMGRVMPIEFF. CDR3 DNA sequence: TGTGCCAGTAGTATGGGCAGGGTAATGCCTATCGAGTTCTTC.

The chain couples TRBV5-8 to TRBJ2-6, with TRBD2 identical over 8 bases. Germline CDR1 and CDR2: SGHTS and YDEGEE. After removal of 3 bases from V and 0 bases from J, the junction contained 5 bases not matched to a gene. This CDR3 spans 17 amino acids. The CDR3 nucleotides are TGTGCCAGCAGCTCCGGGACTAGTTACTCTGGGGCCAACGTCCTGACTTTC. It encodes CASSSGTSYSGANVLTF.

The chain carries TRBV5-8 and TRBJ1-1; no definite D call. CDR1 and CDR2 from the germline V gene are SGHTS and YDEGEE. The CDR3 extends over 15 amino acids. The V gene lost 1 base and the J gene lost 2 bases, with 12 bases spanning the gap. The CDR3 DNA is TGTGCCAGCAGCTTGCGGGAATTTGGAAACACTGAAGCTTTCTTT. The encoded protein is CASSLREFGNTEAFF. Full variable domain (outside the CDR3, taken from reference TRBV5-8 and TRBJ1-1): EAGVTQSPTHLIKTRGQQATLRCSPISGHTSVYWYQQALGLGLQFLLWYDEGEERNRGNFPPRFSGRQFPNYSSELNVNALELEDSALYLCASSLREFGNTEAFFGQGTRLTVV.

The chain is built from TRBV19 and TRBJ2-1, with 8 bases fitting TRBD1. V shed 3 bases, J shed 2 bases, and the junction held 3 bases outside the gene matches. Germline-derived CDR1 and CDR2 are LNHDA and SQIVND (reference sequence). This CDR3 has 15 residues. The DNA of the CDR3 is TGTGCCAGTAGTATTCAGGGGGCTGCCTACAATGAGCAGTTCTTC. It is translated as CASSIQGAAYNEQFF.

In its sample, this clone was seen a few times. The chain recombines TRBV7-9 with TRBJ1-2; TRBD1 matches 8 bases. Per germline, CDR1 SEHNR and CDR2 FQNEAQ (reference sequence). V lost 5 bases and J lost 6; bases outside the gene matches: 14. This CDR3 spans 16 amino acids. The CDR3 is CASSADPDRVDHGYTF. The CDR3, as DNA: TGTGCCAGCAGCGCCGACCCGGACAGGGTGGATCATGGCTACACCTTC.

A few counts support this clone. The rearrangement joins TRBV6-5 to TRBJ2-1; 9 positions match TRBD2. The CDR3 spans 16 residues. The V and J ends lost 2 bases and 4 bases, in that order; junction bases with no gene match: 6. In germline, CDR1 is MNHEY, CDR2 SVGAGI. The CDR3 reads CASSYPAGGGYNEQFF. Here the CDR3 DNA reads TGTGCCAGCAGTTACCCGGCGGGAGGGGGTTACAATGAGCAGTTCTTC.

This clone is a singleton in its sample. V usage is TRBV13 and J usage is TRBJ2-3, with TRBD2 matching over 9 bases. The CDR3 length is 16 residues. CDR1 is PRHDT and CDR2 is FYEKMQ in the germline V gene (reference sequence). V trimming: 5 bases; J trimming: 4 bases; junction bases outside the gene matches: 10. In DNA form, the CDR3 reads TGTGCCAGCAGCCCAGCGGCGGGAGGGAGGGCAGATACGCAGTATTTT. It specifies CASSPAAGGRADTQYF.

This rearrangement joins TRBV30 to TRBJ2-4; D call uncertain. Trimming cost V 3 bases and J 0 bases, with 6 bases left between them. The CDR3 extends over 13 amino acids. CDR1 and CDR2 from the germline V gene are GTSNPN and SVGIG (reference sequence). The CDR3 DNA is TGTGCCTGGAGAGCCCCAGCCAAAAACATTCAGTACTTC. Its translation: CAWRAPAKNIQYF.

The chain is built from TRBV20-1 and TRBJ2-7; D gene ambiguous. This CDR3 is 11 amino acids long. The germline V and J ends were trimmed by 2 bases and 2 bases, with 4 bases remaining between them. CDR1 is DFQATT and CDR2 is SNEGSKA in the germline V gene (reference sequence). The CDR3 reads CSARPTYEQYF. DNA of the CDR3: TGCAGTGCTAGACCCACCTACGAGCAGTACTTC.

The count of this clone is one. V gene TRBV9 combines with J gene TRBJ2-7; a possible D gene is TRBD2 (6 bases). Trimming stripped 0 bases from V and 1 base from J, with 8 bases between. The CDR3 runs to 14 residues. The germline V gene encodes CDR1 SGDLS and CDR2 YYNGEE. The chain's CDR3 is CASSVDGGSYEQYF. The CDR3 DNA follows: TGTGCCAGCAGCGTAGACGGGGGTTCCTACGAGCAGTACTTC.

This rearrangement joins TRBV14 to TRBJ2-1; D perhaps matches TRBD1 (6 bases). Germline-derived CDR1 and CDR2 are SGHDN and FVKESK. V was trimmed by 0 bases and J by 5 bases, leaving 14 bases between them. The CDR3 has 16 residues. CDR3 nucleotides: TGTGCCAGCAGCCAAGATCGGGGTGGGGACAACAATGAGCAGTTCTTC. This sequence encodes CASSQDRGGDNNEQFF.

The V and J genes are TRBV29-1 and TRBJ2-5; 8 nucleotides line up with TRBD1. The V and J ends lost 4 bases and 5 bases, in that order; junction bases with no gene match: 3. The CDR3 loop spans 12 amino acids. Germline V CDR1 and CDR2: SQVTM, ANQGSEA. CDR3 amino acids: CSVGTGTETQYF. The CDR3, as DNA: TGCAGCGTTGGGACAGGGACTGAGACCCAGTACTTC.

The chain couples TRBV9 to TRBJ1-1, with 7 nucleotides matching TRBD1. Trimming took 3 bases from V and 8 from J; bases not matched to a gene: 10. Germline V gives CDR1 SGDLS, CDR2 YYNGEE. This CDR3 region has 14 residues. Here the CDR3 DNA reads TGTGCCAGCAGCGACACAGGGGAACCTTTGGAAGCTTTCTTT. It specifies CASSDTGEPLEAFF. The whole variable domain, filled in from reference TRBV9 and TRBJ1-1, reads DSGVTQTPKHLITATGQRVTLRCSPRSGDLSVYWYQQSLDQGLQFLIQYYNGEERAKGNILERFSAQQFPDLHSELNLSSLELGDSALYFCASSDTGEPLEAFFGQGTRLTVV.

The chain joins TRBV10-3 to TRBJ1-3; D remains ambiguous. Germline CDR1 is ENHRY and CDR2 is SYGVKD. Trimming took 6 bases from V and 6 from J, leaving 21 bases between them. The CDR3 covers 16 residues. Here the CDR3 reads CAISPSEFRRENTIYF. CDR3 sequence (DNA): TGTGCCATCAGCCCCAGTGAGTTTCGGAGGGAAAACACCATATATTTT.

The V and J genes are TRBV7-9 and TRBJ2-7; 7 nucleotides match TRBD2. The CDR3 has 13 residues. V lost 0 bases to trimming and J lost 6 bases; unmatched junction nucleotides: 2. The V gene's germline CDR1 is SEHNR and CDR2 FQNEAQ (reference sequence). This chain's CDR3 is CASSLASSGEQYF. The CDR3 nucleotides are TGTGCCAGCAGCTTAGCGTCTAGCGGCGAGCAGTACTTC.

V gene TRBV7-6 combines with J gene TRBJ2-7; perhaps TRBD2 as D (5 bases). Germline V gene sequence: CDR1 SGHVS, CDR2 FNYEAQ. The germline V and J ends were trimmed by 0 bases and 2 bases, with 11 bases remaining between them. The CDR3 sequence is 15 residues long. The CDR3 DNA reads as TGTGCCAGCAGCTTAGCTCCCAGCGGAACCTACGAGCAGTACTTC. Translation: CASSLAPSGTYEQYF. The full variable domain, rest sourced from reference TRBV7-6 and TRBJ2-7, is GAGVSQSPRYKVTKRGQDVALRCDPISGHVSLYWYRQALGQGPEFLTYFNYEAQQDKSGLPNDRFSAERPEGSISTLTIQRTEQRDSAMYRCASSLAPSGTYEQYFGPGTRLTVT.

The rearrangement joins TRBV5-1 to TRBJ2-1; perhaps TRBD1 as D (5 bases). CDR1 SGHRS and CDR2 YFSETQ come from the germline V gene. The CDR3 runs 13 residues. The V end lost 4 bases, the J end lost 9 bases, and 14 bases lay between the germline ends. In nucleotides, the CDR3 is TGCGCCAGCAGCAATCCGCCGCAGGGTGAGCAGTTCTTC. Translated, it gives CASSNPPQGEQFF.